The TCR beta chain described here comes from a study of CD8+CD57+ T cells in acquired aplastic anemia. About this clonotype itself: The antigen remains undetermined.

Whoever was chosen for sequencing had shown CD8+CD57+ cell expansion by flow cytometry. The blood sampling took place in patients who had so far received no therapy. Study-wide points: Any difference that existed in CD8+ Simpson's diversity between patients and controls was not significant. Common to patients and controls were twenty-nine CD8+ CDR3 sequences.

The TCR beta profiling, which covered VDJ combination and CDR3 sequence, was carried out using genomic DNA as the template. TCRdb reanalysed the reads using MiXCR and keeps one entry per CDR3 protein. The top ten hold about 2.4% of the sample, which has some 120,000 distinct CDR3 sequences, almost 40% seen once. CDR1 and CDR2 (germline): DFQATT, SNEGSKA (reference sequence). The CDR3 contains 15 residues. The germline V and J ends were trimmed by 6 bases and 0 bases, with 18 bases remaining between them. This chain uses TRBV20-1 with TRBJ2-7; TRBD2 is a possible D gene (5 bases). Sample: sorted CD4+, CD8+, or CD8+CD57+ T cells (not recorded which) from PBMCs. This TCR was sampled from a human donor with aplastic anemia. This CDR3 reads CSAQRESGGSYEQYF. CDR3 bases: TGCAGTGCCCAGAGAGAGAGCGGCGGCTCCTACGAGCAGTACTTC.